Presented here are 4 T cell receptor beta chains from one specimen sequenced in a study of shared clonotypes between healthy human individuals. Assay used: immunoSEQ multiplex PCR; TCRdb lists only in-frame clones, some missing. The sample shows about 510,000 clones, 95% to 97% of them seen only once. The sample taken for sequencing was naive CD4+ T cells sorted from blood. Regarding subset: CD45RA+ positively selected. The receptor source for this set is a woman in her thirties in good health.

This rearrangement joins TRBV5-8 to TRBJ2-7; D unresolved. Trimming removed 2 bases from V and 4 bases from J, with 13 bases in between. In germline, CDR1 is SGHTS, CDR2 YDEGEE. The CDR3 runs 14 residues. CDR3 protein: CASSLPLGDYEQYF. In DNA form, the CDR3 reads TGTGCCAGCAGCTTACCCCTGGGCGATTACGAGCAGTACTTC.

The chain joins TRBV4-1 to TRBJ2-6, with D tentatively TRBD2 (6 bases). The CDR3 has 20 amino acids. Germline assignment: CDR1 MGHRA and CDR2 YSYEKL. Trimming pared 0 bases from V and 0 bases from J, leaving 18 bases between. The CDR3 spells CASSQEGGGAGTSGANVLTF. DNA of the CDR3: TGCGCCAGCAGCCAAGAGGGAGGCGGGGCAGGGACCTCTGGGGCCAACGTCCTGACTTTC.

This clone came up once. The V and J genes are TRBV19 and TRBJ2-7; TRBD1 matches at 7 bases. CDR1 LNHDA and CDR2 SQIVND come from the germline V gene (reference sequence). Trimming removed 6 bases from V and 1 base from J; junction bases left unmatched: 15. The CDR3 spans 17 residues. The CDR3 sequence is CASRRTTRQGLSYEQYF. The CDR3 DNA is TGTGCCAGTAGACGAACTACAAGACAGGGTTTATCCTACGAGCAGTACTTC.

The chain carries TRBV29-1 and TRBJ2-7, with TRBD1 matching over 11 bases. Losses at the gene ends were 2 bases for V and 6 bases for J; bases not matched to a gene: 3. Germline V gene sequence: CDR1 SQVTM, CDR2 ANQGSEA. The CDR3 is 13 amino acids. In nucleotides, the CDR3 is TGCAGCGTTGAAAGGACAGGGGGCTTCGAGCAGTACTTC. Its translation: CSVERTGGFEQYF.